This T cell receptor (beta chain) was captured in a study of blood T cell repertoires in COVID-19. Study-level information: Acute and convalescent COVID-19 samples came from the United States, Italy and Spain.

Libraries were prepared by immunoSEQ multiplex PCR; TCRdb keeps only in-frame clonotypes and omits some of them. The table has 270,000 or so clones, around 82% seen once. Participant age was roughly 18 to 100 years, and participants resided in roughly 24 US areas. Participants' own reports of clinical history determined their cohort assignment. Two negative PCRs, clearance, or symptom resolution were required of recovered Cohort 3 donors. The CDR3 consists of 12 residues. V was trimmed by 1 base and J by 6 bases, leaving 6 bases between them. Germline loops: CDR1 LGHNT, CDR2 FRNRAP. This clonotype was obtained from a man aged 45-60 years who had recovered from COVID-19. The rearrangement links TRBV12-5 to TRBJ1-2; D is unclear. The material sequenced was PBMCs or T cells enriched from blood (not recorded which). CDR3: CASGLATDGYTF. In DNA, the CDR3 is TGTGCTAGTGGTTTGGCTACAGATGGCTACACCTTC.